This entry lists 24 T cell receptor beta chains sequenced from one sample in a study of control samples from healthy donors and cancer patients. Some clones are missing from TCRdb's copy, which holds only in-frame ones; the method was immunoSEQ multiplex PCR. Seen here are 130,000 or so clones, roughly nine tenths observed once, and the top ten hold more than 6.5%. Sequenced material: blood. The receptors were sampled from a man younger than 35 in good health.

The chain has TRBV11-3 and TRBJ2-7, with D possibly TRBD1 on 7 matching bases. CDR1 and CDR2 from the germline V gene are SGHNT and YENEEA. The CDR3 has 16 residues. Between the trimmed V and J ends, which lost 1 base and 2 bases, there was a span of 15 bases. The CDR3 DNA reads TGTGCCAGCAGCTTAGGAGGAGGGGGCGCCCCCTACGAGCAGTACTTC. Translation gives CASSLGGGGAPYEQYF.

The chain combines TRBV19 with TRBJ2-1; 12 nucleotides match TRBD2. With V trimmed by 4 bases and J by 6 bases, 4 bases remained unmatched. This CDR3 spans 15 amino acids. Germline V gene sequence: CDR1 LNHDA, CDR2 SQIVND (reference sequence). This CDR3 reads CASSTTSGGTNEQFF. The CDR3 bases are TGTGCCAGTAGTACAACTAGCGGGGGGACCAATGAGCAGTTCTTC.

This clone has only a few counts. V usage is TRBV5-4 and J usage is TRBJ1-4; TRBD1 aligns across 7 bases. V dropped 3 bases and J dropped 0; count of bases not matched to a gene: 5. CDR3 length: 16 amino acids. Germline lookup yields CDR1 SGHNT and CDR2 YYREEE (reference sequence). In DNA form, the CDR3 reads TGTGCCAGCAGCTCCCGACAGGGCCCAACTAATGAAAAACTGTTTTTT. This gives the protein CASSSRQGPTNEKLFF.

The rearrangement joins TRBV4-3 to TRBJ1-1; D may be TRBD1 (5 bases). The CDR3 totals 15 residues. In germline, CDR1 is LGHNA, CDR2 YSLEER. Trimming cost V 0 bases and J 11 bases, with 19 bases left between them. DNA of the CDR3: TGCGCCAGCAGCCAAGATCGGGCGGGGGGAATCTATGCTTTCTTT. This sequence encodes CASSQDRAGGIYAFF.

This clone appeared a few times. J is TRBJ1-6 and V is TRBV27; D may be TRBD1 (5 bases). This CDR3 has 15 residues. V dropped 2 bases and J dropped 6 bases, with 11 bases sitting between them. Germline CDR1 reads MNHEY; CDR2 reads SMNVEV (reference sequence). The CDR3 is CASSLEGFGNSPLHF. The CDR3 bases are TGTGCCAGCAGTTTAGAGGGGTTCGGTAATTCACCCCTCCACTTT.

The V gene is TRBV21-1, the J gene TRBJ1-5; TRBD1 is the table's D call, not checked against the DNA. TRBV21-1 is a documented pseudogene. There are 16 residues in the CDR3. This CDR3 is CASSKEAGRSNQPQHF. CDR3 DNA sequence: TGTGCCAGCAGCAAAGAAGCAGGCCGTAGCAATCAGCCCCAGCATTTT.

This chain uses TRBV6-1 with TRBJ1-5; TRBD1 is a possible D gene (5 bases). Trimming removed 6 bases from V and 0 bases from J, with 15 bases in between. Germline loops: CDR1 MNHNS, CDR2 SASEGT. CDR3 length equals 16 residues. The CDR3 region has the DNA TGTGCCAGCAGAGAAAAGTTGGGGGATAGCAATCAGCCCCAGCATTTT. This translates into CASREKLGDSNQPQHF.

The rearrangement joins TRBV5-8 to TRBJ1-4, with 7 bases that match TRBD1. The CDR3 is made up of 14 amino acids. Germline V lookup: CDR1 SGHTS, CDR2 YDEGEE. V lost 7 bases and J lost 5; bases outside the gene matches: 8. This CDR3 is CASFRQGSNEKLFF. The CDR3 DNA is TGTGCCAGCTTCCGACAGGGATCAAATGAAAAACTGTTTTTT.

The chain links TRBV5-1 to TRBJ1-1, with D tentatively TRBD1 (6 bases). CDR3 length: 14 amino acids. The germline gives CDR1 SGHRS, CDR2 YFSETQ. V was shortened by 1 base and J by 1 base, with 8 bases between the two germline ends. The CDR3 sequence: CASSLQGTNTEAFF. The CDR3, as DNA: TGCGCCAGCAGCTTGCAGGGGACGAACACTGAAGCTTTCTTT.

This clone occurred a few times. V and J are TRBV4-1 and TRBJ2-3; D gene unclear. CDR1 MGHRA and CDR2 YSYEKL come from the germline V gene. The germline V and J ends were trimmed by 0 bases and 3 bases, with 13 bases remaining between them. This CDR3 contains 16 residues. The DNA of the CDR3 is TGCGCCAGCAGCCAAGAGAAGGTTCACTATACAGATACGCAGTATTTT. Its protein is CASSQEKVHYTDTQYF.

For this clone: The sample has other DNA sequences that encode this CDR3 too. The V call is TRBV9, the J call TRBJ2-2; D remains unclear. The CDR3 loop spans 15 amino acids. From germline, CDR1 is SGDLS and CDR2 YYNGEE. The V end was cut by 2 bases, the J end by 1 base, with 9 bases between. CDR3 DNA sequence: TGTGCCAGCAGCGTCGGCACAGAGAACACCGGGGAGCTGTTTTTT. Translation gives CASSVGTENTGELFF. The full variable domain, with the rest looked up from reference TRBV9 and TRBJ2-2, is DSGVTQTPKHLITATGQRVTLRCSPRSGDLSVYWYQQSLDQGLQFLIQYYNGEERAKGNILERFSAQQFPDLHSELNLSSLELGDSALYFCASSVGTENTGELFFGEGSRLTVL.

This clone was seen only once. J is TRBJ2-7 and V is TRBV5-1; either TRBD1 or TRBD2 may fit D (6 bases each). This CDR3 has 12 residues. The V gene's germline CDR1 is SGHRS and CDR2 YFSETQ. Trimming took off 3 bases at V and 6 bases at J, with 10 bases between the two ends. CDR3 sequence reads: CASSWGAGEQYF. Written as DNA, the CDR3 is TGCGCCAGCAGCTGGGGGGCCGGCGAGCAGTACTTC.

The chain recombines TRBV28 with TRBJ2-2; D is possibly TRBD1 or TRBD2 (5 bases each). The ends were cut back, 11 bases at V and 5 bases at J, with 18 bases in the middle. Germline V CDR1 and CDR2: MDHEN, SYDVKM. This CDR3 region has 14 residues. CDR3 protein: CASREGWTTGELFF. The CDR3 region has the DNA TGTGCCTCTCGAGAGGGGTGGACTACCGGGGAGCTGTTTTTT.

The chain joins TRBV19 to TRBJ1-2; a weak D match, TRBD1 (6 bases). V was cut by 6 bases and J by 4 bases, with 18 bases left in between. This CDR3 has 15 amino acids. Germline CDR1 and CDR2: LNHDA and SQIVND (reference sequence). The CDR3 DNA is TGTGCCAGTAGCCCGTGGGGGGGCAGTGGCTATGGCTACACCTTC. Protein: CASSPWGGSGYGYTF.

The chain combines TRBV7-3 with TRBJ2-2, with 8 nucleotides matching TRBD2. V trimming: 6 bases; J trimming: 6 bases; junction bases outside the gene matches: 9. This CDR3 spans 15 amino acids. Germline V CDR1 and CDR2: SGHTA, FQGTGA. In DNA form, the CDR3 reads TGTGCCAGCAGTCCCGGGACTAGAGGGGCCGGGGAGCTGTTTTTT. Its protein product is CASSPGTRGAGELFF.

The chain recombines TRBV6-2 or TRBV6-3 with TRBJ1-1; D not resolved. The V gene lost 4 bases and the J gene lost 1 base, with 7 bases spanning the gap. Germline lookup yields CDR1 MNHEY and CDR2 SVGEGT. This CDR3 spans 13 amino acids. The DNA of the CDR3 is TGTGCCAGCAGTTTGGGCAAGAACACTGAAGCTTTCTTT. Amino acids: CASSLGKNTEAFF.

The CDR3 protein is CASSRDVAATQYF. CDR3 nucleotides: TGCGCCAGCAGCCGGGACGTAGCAGCAACGCAGTATTTT. The chain combines TRBV5-1 with TRBJ2-3; D might be TRBD1 or TRBD2, each matching 5 bases. This CDR3 spans 13 amino acids. Germline V lookup: CDR1 SGHRS, CDR2 YFSETQ. The germline V and J ends were trimmed by 4 bases and 9 bases, with 15 bases remaining between them.

The chain carries TRBV4-1 and TRBJ2-3; D not certain. The CDR3 is made up of 14 amino acids. Deletions cut 5 bases from V and 3 bases from J, with 12 bases between. Germline assignment: CDR1 MGHRA and CDR2 YSYEKL. DNA for the CDR3: TGCGCCAGCAGCAAAGGGATAGGGACAGATACGCAGTATTTT. Encoded protein: CASSKGIGTDTQYF.

The V call is TRBV30, the J call TRBJ1-1; TRBD1 might be the D (6 bases). The CDR3 loop spans 12 amino acids. Trimming pared 7 bases from V and 7 bases from J, leaving 16 bases between. In germline, CDR1 is GTSNPN, CDR2 SVGIG (reference sequence). This chain's CDR3 is CALYRAAGEAFF. CDR3 nucleotide sequence: TGTGCCTTATACAGGGCAGCGGGTGAAGCTTTCTTT.

This clone was counted a few times. The rearrangement links TRBV19 to TRBJ1-2; TRBD1 matches 7 bases. Trimming at V came to 1 base and at J to 5 bases, leaving 10 bases not matched to a gene. In germline, CDR1 is LNHDA, CDR2 SQIVND (reference sequence). The CDR3 has 16 amino acids. CDR3 sequence (DNA): TGTGCCAGTAGTATAGTTGGCCGGGACAGCAATTATGGCTACACCTTC. Translated: CASSIVGRDSNYGYTF.

V is TRBV18 and J is TRBJ2-2; D possibly corresponds to TRBD1 (6 bases). Trimming shortened V by 4 bases and J by 2 bases, and 14 bases separated the two germline ends. Germline values: CDR1 KGHSH, CDR2 LQKENI. The CDR3 runs 16 residues. In nucleotides, the CDR3 is TGTGCCAGCTCACTCCGACCGGGACACAACACCGGGGAGCTGTTTTTT. Protein product: CASSLRPGHNTGELFF.

V usage is TRBV5-1 and J usage is TRBJ1-6; no clear D gene. Deletions cut 7 bases from V and 0 bases from J, with 8 bases between. The V gene's germline CDR1 is SGHRS and CDR2 YFSETQ. This CDR3 has 14 amino acids. CDR3 in DNA: TGCGCCAGCCGGACGAGCTCCTATAATTCACCCCTCCACTTT. Amino acid sequence: CASRTSSYNSPLHF.

This CDR3 is CASRSDQTGTYEQYF. CDR3 sequence (DNA): TGTGCCAGCAGGTCCGATCAGACAGGGACCTACGAGCAGTACTTC. This chain links TRBV7-9 with TRBJ2-7; 7 nucleotides align to TRBD1. J was trimmed by 2 bases and V by 6 bases; bases with no gene match: 10. Germline-derived CDR1 and CDR2 are SEHNR and FQNEAQ (reference sequence). The CDR3 runs to 15 residues.

This chain uses TRBV7-9 with TRBJ1-1; no clear D. The CDR3 length is 13 residues. Per the germline V gene, CDR1 is SEHNR and CDR2 is FQNEAQ (reference sequence). V gave up 4 bases and J gave up 0 bases, with 6 bases separating them. The CDR3 sequence: CASSSSLNTEAFF. The CDR3 nucleotides are TGTGCCAGCAGCTCCTCGTTGAACACTGAAGCTTTCTTT.